This TCR beta chain derives from a study of beta chain features in type 1 diabetes. In the study overall: Sorted cells examined across all samples numbered some 98 million. General study results and limits: Healthy donors had naive, central memory and Treg TCRB repertoires that appeared less similar than those seen among patients.

This clone was detected ten times or more. Its antigen is as yet unknown. The ends were cut back, 10 bases at V and 0 bases at J, with 4 bases in the middle. This CDR3 region has 12 residues. Germline V gene lookup returns CDR1 ENHRY and CDR2 SYGVKD. As every portion of the isolated RNA was reverse transcribed, the sequencing read expressed TCRB transcripts. Here immunoSEQ multiplex PCR was the method, and the copy in TCRdb shows in-frame clones only, minus some. The sample consists of 600,000 to 650,000 clones, less than 20% of them appearing once. The rearrangement uses TRBV10-3 and TRBJ2-6; D not resolved. The sequenced material came from naive CD4+ T cells from blood. The TCR sequence derives from a man aged 18 to 35 in good health. CDR3 sequence: CATVSGANVLTF. The CDR3 DNA reads TGTGCCACGGTCTCTGGGGCCAACGTCCTGACTTTC.